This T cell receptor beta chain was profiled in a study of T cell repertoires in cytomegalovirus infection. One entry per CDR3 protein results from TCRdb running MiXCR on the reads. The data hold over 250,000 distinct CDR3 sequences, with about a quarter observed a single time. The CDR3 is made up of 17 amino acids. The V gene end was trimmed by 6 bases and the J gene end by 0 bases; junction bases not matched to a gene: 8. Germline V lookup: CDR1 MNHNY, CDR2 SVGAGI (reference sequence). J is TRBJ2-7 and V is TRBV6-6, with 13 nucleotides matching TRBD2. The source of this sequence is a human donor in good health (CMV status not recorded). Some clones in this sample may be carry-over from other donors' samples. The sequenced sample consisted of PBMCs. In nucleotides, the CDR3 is TGTGCCAGCAGAACGACTAGCGGGGGGACCCTCTCCTACGAGCAGTACTTC. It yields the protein CASRTTSGGTLSYEQYF.